The rows below give T cell receptor beta chains drawn from one sample of a study of cytomegalovirus exposure and HLA in healthy donors. Generated by immunoSEQ multiplex PCR, the TCRdb table keeps only in-frame clones and is missing some. The sample comprises about 95,000 clones, 60% to 80% of which are singletons, and over 13% rests with the top ten. Sequenced input: PBMCs. The receptors originated from a woman in her forties or fifties in good health and CMV-seropositive. CDR3s include the opening cysteine and the closing phenylalanine or tryptophan. A D gene is named only where the DNA matches it firmly. Not all rows give a size; the values are once, few, many and, for expanded clones, a class.

D: .
V: TRBV5-1
J: TRBJ2-1
size: .
CDR3: CASSSHVGVDPNEQFF
DNA: TGCGCCAGCAGCTCCCACGTCGGGGTGGACCCCAATGAGCAGTTCTTC

D: .
V: TRBV6-6
J: TRBJ1-1
size: .
CDR3: CASSYVGAEAFF
DNA: TGTGCCAGCAGTTACGTAGGGGCAGAAGCTTTCTTT

D: .
V: TRBV5-4
J: TRBJ2-1
size: .
CDR3: CASSGGTGRGGFNEQFF
DNA: TGTGCCAGCAGCGGGGGAACAGGACGCGGAGGGTTCAATGAGCAGTTCTTC

D: .
V: TRBV7-9
J: TRBJ1-5
size: .
CDR3: CASSPSGGARVGNQPQHF
DNA: TGTGCCAGCAGCCCCTCTGGAGGGGCGCGGGTCGGCAATCAGCCCCAGCATTTT

D: TRBD1
V: TRBV5-5
J: TRBJ1-5
size: .
CDR3: CASSAYRGSNQPQHF
DNA: TGTGCCAGCAGCGCGTACAGGGGGAGCAATCAGCCCCAGCATTTT

D: TRBD1
V: TRBV2
J: TRBJ2-3
size: few
CDR3: CASSPGTATDTQYF
DNA: TGTGCCAGCAGTCCCGGGACAGCCACAGATACGCAGTATTTT

D: TRBD1
V: TRBV28
J: TRBJ2-3
size: few
CDR3: CASRPGQVADTQYF
DNA: TGTGCCAGCAGGCCGGGACAGGTGGCAGATACGCAGTATTTT

D: .
V: TRBV5-8
J: TRBJ1-4
size: .
CDR3: CASSRRDFGEKLFF
DNA: TGTGCCAGCAGCCGCCGGGACTTTGGGGAAAAACTGTTTTTT

D: .
V: TRBV6-4
J: TRBJ2-7
size: .
CDR3: CASSPLATVSAYEQYF
DNA: TGTGCCAGCAGTCCCCTCGCGACAGTTAGTGCCTACGAGCAGTACTTC

D: .
V: TRBV5-6
J: TRBJ2-7
size: .
CDR3: CASSLTAYEQYF
DNA: TGTGCCAGCAGCTTAACAGCCTACGAGCAGTACTTC

D: TRBD1
V: TRBV30
J: TRBJ2-5
size: few
CDR3: CAWNRDRGQETQYF
DNA: TGTGCCTGGAACCGGGACAGGGGGCAGGAGACCCAGTACTTC

D: TRBD2
V: TRBV15
J: TRBJ2-1
size: .
CDR3: CATSRDLAGAGNEQFF
DNA: TGTGCCACCAGCAGAGATCTAGCGGGGGCAGGCAATGAGCAGTTCTTC

D: TRBD1
V: TRBV4-3
J: TRBJ1-2
size: .
CDR3: CASSQLPPGQATLYGYTF
DNA: TGCGCCAGCAGCCAGCTCCCCCCGGGACAGGCGACTCTCTATGGCTACACCTTC

D: .
V: TRBV2
J: TRBJ1-1
size: .
CDR3: CASRSPNTEAFF
DNA: TGTGCCAGCCGGAGCCCTAACACTGAAGCTTTCTTT

D: .
V: TRBV30
J: TRBJ1-2
size: .
CDR3: CAWMVWALRRYGYTF
DNA: TGTGCCTGGATGGTTTGGGCTCTACGTCGCTATGGCTACACCTTC

D: TRBD2
V: TRBV5-6
J: TRBJ2-3
size: .
CDR3: CASSLGLAVTDTQYF
DNA: TGTGCCAGCAGCTTGGGACTAGCGGTCACAGATACGCAGTATTTT

D: .
V: TRBV7-9
J: TRBJ1-3
size: .
CDR3: CSSSFGREADTIYF
DNA: TGTTCCAGCAGCTTCGGCAGGGAGGCAGACACCATATATTTT